The TCR beta chain described here comes from a study of T-cell reconstitution after alpha-beta-depleted transplantation in children. Preparation of the TCRbeta library involved a method that used unique molecular identifiers. TCRdb re-called the PCR reads through MiXCR, storing one row per CDR3 protein. The sample yields 300,000 to 400,000 distinct CDR3 sequences, roughly 14% seen once. CDR3 length: 16 residues. Germline V gives CDR1 KGHSH, CDR2 LQKENI. V trimming: 3 bases; J trimming: 0 bases; junction bases outside the gene matches: 4. The chain has TRBV18 and TRBJ1-3, with 8 nucleotides matching TRBD1. The clonotype was recovered from a human donor who donated a stem cell graft to a child with Fanconi anemia. The starting material was PBMCs, obtained from the stem cell graft. CDR3 coding DNA: TGTGCCAGCTCACCGCTCGACAGGGGCTCTGGAAACACCATATATTTT. Translation gives CASSPLDRGSGNTIYF.